This T cell receptor beta chain comes out of a study of blood T cell repertoires in COVID-19. At the level of the study: Italy, Spain and the United States were the sources of the convalescent and acute COVID-19 samples. Sample material is recorded as cDNA or gDNA derived from T cells, B-cell-depleted T cells, or PBMCs.

The germline V and J ends were trimmed by 3 bases and 8 bases, with 26 bases remaining between them. CDR3 length: 18 amino acids. CDR1 SGHTA and CDR2 FQGNSA come from the germline V gene. This clone was seen only once. The authors' processing: Estimates of nucleated cell counts were drawn from the amplification of reference gene primers. Assay: immunoSEQ multiplex PCR; the TCRdb copy retains only in-frame clones and omits some. V, J and clone size are those of that table, while D and trimming were read from the DNA. The sample carries some 190,000 clones, approximately 91% recorded once. This chain joins TRBV7-2 and TRBJ2-1; tentatively, D is TRBD2 (5 bases). This sequence originates from a woman in her 40s who had recovered from COVID-19. Sequencing was done on a sample of peripheral blood. The DNA for the CDR3 is TGTGCCAGCAGCTTTGATTGTGGTCGGCAGGACGGAGCGGATGAGCAGTTCTTC. Protein: CASSFDCGRQDGADEQFF.